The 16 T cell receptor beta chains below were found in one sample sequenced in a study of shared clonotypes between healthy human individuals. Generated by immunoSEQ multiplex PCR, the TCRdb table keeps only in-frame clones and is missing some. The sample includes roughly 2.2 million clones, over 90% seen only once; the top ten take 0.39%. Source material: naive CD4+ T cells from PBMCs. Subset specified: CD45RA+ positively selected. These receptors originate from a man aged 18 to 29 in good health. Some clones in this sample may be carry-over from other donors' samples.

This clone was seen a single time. The CDR3 loop reads CASSLDLTSVPLQYF. DNA of the CDR3: TGCGCCAGCAGCTTGGACCTAACTAGCGTCCCTTTGCAGTACTTC. This chain links TRBV5-1 with TRBJ2-7; 7 positions match TRBD2. CDR1 and CDR2 (germline): SGHRS, YFSETQ. The CDR3 is made up of 15 amino acids. J gave up 9 bases and V 0 bases, and 12 bases lay outside the gene matches.

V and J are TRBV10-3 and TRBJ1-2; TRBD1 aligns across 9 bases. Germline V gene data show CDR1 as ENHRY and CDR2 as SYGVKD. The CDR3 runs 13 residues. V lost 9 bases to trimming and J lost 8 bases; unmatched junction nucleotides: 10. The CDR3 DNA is TGTGCCATGGGACAGGGAAATTCCCCCGGCTACACCTTC. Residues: CAMGQGNSPGYTF.

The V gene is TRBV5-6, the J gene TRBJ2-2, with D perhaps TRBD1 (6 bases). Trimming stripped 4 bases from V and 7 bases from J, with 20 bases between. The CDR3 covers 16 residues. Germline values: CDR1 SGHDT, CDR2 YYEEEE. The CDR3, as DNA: TGTGCCAGCAGCATCCGTCAGGGGCGGGTCAGCGGGGAGCTGTTTTTT. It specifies CASSIRQGRVSGELFF.

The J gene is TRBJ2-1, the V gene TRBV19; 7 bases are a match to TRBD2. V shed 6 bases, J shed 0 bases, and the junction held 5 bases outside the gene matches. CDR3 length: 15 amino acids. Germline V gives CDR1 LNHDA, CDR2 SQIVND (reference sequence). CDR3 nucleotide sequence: TGTGCCAGTAGGGAAACGGGGGGCTCCTACAATGAGCAGTTCTTC. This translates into CASRETGGSYNEQFF.

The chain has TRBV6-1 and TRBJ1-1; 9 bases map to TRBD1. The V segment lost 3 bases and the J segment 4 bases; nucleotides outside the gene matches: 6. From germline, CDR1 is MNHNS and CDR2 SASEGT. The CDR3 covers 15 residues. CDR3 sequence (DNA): TGTGCCAGCAGTGACTACAGGGGGCAGGGCACTGAAGCTTTCTTT. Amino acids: CASSDYRGQGTEAFF.

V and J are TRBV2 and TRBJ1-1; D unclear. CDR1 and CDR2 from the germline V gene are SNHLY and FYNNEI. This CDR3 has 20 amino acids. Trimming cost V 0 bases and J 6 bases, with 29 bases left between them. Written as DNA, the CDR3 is TGTGCCAGCAGTGAAGCACGCGAAATAGCGCGAAGTGGGTCGAGGGCTGAAGCTTTCTTT. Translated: CASSEAREIARSGSRAEAFF.

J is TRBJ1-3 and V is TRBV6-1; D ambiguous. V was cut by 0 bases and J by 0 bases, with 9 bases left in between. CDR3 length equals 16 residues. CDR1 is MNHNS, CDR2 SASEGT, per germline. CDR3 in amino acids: CASSEAGVYSGNTIYF. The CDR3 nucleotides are TGTGCCAGCAGTGAAGCAGGAGTTTACTCTGGAAACACCATATATTTT.

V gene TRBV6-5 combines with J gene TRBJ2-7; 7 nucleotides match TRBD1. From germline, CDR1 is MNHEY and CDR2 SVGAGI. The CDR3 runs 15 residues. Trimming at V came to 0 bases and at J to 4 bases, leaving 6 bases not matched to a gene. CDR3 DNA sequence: TGTGCCAGCAGTTACTCGTTAGGGGGCGTATACGAGCAGTACTTC. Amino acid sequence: CASSYSLGGVYEQYF.

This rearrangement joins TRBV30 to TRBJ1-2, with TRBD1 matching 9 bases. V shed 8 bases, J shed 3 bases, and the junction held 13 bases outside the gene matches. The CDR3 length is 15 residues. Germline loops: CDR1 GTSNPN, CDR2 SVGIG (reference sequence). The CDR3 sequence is CAVETGGLPHYGYTF. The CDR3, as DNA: TGTGCCGTCGAAACAGGGGGCCTTCCGCACTATGGCTACACCTTC. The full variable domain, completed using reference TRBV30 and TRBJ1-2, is SQTIHQWPATLVQPVGSPLSLECTVEGTSNPNLYWYRQAAGRGLQLLFYSVGIGQISSEVPQNLSASRPQDRQFILSSKKLLLSDSGFYLCAVETGGLPHYGYTFGSGTRLTVV.

In DNA form, the CDR3 reads TGCGCCACCCTCAGGGGAGACACCATTAACACTGAAGCTTTCTTT. It encodes CATLRGDTINTEAFF. The gene calls are TRBV10-2 and TRBJ1-1; TRBD1 might be the D (6 bases). In germline, CDR1 is WSHSY, CDR2 SAAADI. The CDR3 loop spans 15 amino acids. The V gene lost 10 bases and the J gene lost 2 bases, with 20 bases spanning the gap.

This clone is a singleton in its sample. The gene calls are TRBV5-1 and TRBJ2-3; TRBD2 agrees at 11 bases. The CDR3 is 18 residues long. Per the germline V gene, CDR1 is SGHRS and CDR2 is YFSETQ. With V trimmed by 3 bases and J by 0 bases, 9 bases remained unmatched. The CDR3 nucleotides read TGCGCCAGCAGCTCGGGACTAGCGGCCTACACTAGCACAGATACGCAGTATTTT. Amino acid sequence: CASSSGLAAYTSTDTQYF.

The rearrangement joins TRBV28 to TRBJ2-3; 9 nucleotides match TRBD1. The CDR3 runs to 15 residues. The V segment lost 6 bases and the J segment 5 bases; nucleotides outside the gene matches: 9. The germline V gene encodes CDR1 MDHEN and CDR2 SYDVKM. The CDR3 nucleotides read TGTGCCAGCAGCTCACCGGGACAGGGAGGAGATACGCAGTATTTT. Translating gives CASSSPGQGGDTQYF.

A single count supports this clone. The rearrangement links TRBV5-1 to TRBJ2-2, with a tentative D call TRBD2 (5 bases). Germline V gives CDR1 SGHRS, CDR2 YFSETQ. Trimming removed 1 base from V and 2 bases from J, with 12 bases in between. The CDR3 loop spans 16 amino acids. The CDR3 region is CASSLSSTINTGELFF. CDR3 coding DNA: TGCGCCAGCAGCTTGTCCTCGACTATTAACACCGGGGAGCTGTTTTTT.

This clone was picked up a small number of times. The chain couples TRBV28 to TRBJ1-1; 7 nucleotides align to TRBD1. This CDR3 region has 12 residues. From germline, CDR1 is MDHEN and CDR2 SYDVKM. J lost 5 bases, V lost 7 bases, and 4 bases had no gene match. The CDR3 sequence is CASIPTGTEAFF. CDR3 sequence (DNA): TGTGCCAGCATCCCGACAGGGACTGAAGCTTTCTTT. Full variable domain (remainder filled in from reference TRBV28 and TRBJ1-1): DVKVTQSSRYLVKRTGEKVFLECVQDMDHENMFWYRQDPGLGLRLIYFSYDVKMKEKGDIPEGYSVSREKKERFSLILESASTNQTSMYLCASIPTGTEAFFGQGTRLTVV.

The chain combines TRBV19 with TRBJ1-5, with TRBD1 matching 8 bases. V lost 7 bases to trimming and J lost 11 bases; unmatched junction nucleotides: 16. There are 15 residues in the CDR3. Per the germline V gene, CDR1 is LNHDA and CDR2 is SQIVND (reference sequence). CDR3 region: CASIAGALGDRTQHF. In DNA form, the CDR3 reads TGTGCCAGTATTGCGGGGGCCCTTGGGGACAGGACCCAGCATTTT.

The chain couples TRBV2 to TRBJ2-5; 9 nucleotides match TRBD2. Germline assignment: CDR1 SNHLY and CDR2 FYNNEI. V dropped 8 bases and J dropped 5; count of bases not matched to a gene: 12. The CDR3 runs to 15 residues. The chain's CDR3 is CASVDGGRAHETQYF. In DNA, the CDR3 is TGTGCCAGCGTCGACGGCGGGAGGGCTCACGAGACCCAGTACTTC.